This TCR beta chain was recovered during a study of CD8 T cells in Susac syndrome. CDR3 size: 17 residues. RNA was extracted with the RNeasy kit, and a quantity of roughly 0.45 to 1 ug was reverse transcribed using random hexamers. In TCRdb, the immunoSEQ multiplex PCR reads were re-called with MiXCR into one record per CDR3 protein. Here the sample spans roughly 120,000 distinct CDR3 sequences, 85% to 95% being singletons. The chain carries TRBV21-1 and TRBJ1-6. TRBV21-1 is described as a pseudogene. The TCR comes from a human donor with multiple sclerosis. The specimen sequenced was CD4+ T cells from PBMCs. CDR3 in amino acids: CASSKQAVSAYNSPLHF. DNA for the CDR3: TGTGCCAGCAGCAAACAAGCAGTTAGCGCCTATAATTCACCCCTCCACTTT.